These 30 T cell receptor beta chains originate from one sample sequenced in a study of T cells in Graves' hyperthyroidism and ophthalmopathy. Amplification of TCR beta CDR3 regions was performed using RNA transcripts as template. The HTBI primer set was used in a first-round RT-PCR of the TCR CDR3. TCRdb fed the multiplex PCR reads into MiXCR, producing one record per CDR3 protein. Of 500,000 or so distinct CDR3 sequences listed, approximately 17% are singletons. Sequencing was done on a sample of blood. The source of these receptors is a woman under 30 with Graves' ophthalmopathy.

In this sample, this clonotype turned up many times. The CDR3 nucleotides read TGTGCCAGCATCGGACCCCGTGGTAGCGGGAGCCTCTCCTACGAGCAGTACTTC. It yields the protein CASIGPRGSGSLSYEQYF. This sequence joins TRBV28 and TRBJ2-7; TRBD2 aligns across 9 bases. The CDR3 is 18 amino acids. Trimming took 7 bases from V and 0 from J; bases not matched to a gene: 16. Looked up from germline, CDR1 is MDHEN and CDR2 is SYDVKM.

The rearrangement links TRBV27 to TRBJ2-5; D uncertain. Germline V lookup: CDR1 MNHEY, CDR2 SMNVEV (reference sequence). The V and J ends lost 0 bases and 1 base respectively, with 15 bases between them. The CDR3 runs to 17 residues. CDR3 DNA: TGTGCCAGCAGTTTATCACCAAACACAAGACTCCAAGAGACCCAGTACTTC. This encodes CASSLSPNTRLQETQYF.

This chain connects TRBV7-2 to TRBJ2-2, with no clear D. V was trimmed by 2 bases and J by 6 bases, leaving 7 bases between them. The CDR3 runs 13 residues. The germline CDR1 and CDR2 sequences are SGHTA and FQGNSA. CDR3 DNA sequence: TGTGCCAGCAGCTTAATTCTCGCCGGGGAGCTGTTTTTT. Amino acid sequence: CASSLILAGELFF.

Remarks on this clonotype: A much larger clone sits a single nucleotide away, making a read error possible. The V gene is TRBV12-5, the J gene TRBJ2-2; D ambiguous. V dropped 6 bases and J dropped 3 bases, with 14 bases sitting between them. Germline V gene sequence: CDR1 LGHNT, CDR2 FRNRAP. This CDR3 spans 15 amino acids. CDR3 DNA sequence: TGTGCTAGTGGCCTAAGGACGGCGGACACCGGGGAGCTGTTTTTT. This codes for CASGLRTADTGELFF.

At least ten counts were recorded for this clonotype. CDR3: CASSEGQGSSGELFF. CDR3 in DNA: TGTGCCAGCAGTGAGGGGCAGGGGAGCAGCGGGGAGCTGTTTTTT. The V and J genes are TRBV6-1 and TRBJ2-2; TRBD1 might be the D (6 bases). The CDR3 loop spans 15 amino acids. The germline V and J ends were trimmed by 3 bases and 7 bases, with 15 bases remaining between them. Germline V gene sequence: CDR1 MNHNS, CDR2 SASEGT.

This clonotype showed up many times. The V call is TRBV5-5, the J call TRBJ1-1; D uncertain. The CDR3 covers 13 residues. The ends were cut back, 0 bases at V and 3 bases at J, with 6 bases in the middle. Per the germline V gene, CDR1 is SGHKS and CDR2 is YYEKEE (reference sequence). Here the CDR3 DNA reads TGTGCCAGCAGCTTGGTGCGAGACACTGAAGCTTTCTTT. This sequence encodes CASSLVRDTEAFF.

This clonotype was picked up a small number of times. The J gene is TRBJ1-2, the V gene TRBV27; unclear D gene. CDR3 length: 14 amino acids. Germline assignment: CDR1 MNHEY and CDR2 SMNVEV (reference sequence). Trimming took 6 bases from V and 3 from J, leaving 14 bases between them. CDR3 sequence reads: CASSPLGTYYGYTF. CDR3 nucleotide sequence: TGTGCCAGCAGCCCCTTAGGCACATACTATGGCTACACCTTC.

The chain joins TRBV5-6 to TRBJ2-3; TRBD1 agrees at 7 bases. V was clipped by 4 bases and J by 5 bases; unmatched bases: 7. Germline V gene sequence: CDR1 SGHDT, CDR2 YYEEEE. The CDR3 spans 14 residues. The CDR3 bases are TGTGCCAGCAGCCCGGACAGGTACGGAGATACGCAGTATTTT. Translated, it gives CASSPDRYGDTQYF.

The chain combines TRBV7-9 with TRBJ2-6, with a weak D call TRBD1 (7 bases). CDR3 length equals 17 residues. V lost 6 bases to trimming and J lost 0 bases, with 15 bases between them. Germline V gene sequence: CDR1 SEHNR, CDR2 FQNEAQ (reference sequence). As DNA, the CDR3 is TGTGCCAGCAGGGGGGGACAGACCTTCTCTGGGGCCAACGTCCTGACTTTC. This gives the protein CASRGGQTFSGANVLTF.

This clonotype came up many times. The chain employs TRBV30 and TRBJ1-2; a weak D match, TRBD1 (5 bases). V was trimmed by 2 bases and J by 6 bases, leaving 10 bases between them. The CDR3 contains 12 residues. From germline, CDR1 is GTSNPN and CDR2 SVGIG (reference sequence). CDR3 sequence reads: CAWSRGFNGYTF. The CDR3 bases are TGTGCCTGGAGTAGGGGATTCAATGGCTACACCTTC.

The CDR3 here is CATSRDSTGTEAFF. CDR3 nucleotide sequence: TGTGCCACCAGCAGAGATTCGACGGGCACTGAAGCTTTCTTT. The chain recombines TRBV15 with TRBJ1-1; D gene uncertain. The CDR3 is 14 amino acids. Deletions cut 0 bases from V and 4 bases from J, with 9 bases between. From germline, CDR1 is LNHNV and CDR2 YYDKDF (reference sequence).

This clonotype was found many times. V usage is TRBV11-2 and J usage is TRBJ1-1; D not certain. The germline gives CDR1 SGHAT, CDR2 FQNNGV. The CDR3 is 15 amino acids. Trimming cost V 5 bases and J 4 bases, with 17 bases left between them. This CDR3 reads CASSPVKGKGTEAFF. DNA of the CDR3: TGTGCCAGCAGCCCAGTGAAGGGCAAAGGCACTGAAGCTTTCTTT.

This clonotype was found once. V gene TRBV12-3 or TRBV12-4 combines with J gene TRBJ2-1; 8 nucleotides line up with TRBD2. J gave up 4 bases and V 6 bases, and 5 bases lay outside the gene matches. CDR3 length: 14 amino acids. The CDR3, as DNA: TGTGCCAGCAGGGTCAGCGGGAGTTACAATGAGCAGTTCTTC. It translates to CASRVSGSYNEQFF.

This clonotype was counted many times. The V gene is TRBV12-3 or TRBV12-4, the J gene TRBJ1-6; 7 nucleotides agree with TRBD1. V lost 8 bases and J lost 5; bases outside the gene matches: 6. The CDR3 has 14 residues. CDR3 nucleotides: TGTGCCAGCCTTGGAGGGGGCAATAATTCACCCCTCCACTTT. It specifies CASLGGGNNSPLHF.

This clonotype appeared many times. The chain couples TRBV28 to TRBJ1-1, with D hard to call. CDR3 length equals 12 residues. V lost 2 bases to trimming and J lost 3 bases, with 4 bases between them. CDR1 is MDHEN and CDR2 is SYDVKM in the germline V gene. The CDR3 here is CASSLPDTEAFF. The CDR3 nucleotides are TGTGCCAGCAGTTTACCGGACACTGAAGCTTTCTTT.

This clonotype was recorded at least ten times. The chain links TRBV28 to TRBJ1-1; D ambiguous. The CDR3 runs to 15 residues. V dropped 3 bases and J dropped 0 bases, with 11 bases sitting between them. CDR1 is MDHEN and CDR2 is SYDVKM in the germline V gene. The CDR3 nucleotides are TGTGCCAGCAGTTTTCTCGGCAACATGAACACTGAAGCTTTCTTT. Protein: CASSFLGNMNTEAFF.

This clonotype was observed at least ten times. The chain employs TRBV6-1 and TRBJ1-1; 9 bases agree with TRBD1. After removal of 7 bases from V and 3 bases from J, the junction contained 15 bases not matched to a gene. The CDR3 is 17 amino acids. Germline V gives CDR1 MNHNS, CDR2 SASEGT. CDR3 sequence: CASNTGTGLYSDTEAFF. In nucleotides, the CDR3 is TGTGCCAGCAATACCGGGACAGGGCTTTATTCTGACACTGAAGCTTTCTTT.

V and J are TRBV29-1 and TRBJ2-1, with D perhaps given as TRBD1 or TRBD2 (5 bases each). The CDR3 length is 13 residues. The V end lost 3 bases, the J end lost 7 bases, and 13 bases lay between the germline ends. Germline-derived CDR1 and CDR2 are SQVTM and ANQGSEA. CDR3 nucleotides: TGCAGCGTTGAGCAGGGAGTTTCTAATGAGCAGTTCTTC. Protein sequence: CSVEQGVSNEQFF.

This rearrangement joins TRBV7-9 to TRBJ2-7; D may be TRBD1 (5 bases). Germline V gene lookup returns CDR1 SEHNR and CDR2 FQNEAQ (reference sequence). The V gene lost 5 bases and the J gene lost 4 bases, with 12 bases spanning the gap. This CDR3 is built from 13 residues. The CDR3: CASSPAQGYEQYF. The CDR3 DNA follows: TGTGCCAGCAGCCCAGCTCAGGGTTACGAGCAGTACTTC.

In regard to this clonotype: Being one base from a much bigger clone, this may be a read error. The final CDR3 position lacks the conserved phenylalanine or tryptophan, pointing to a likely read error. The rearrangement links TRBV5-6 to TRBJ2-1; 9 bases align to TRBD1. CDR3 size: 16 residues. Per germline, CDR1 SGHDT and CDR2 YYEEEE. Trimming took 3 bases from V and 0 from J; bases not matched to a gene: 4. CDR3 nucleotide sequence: TGTGCCAGCAGCTACGGGACAGGGAGCTCCTACAATGAGCAGTTCTCC. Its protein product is CASSYGTGSSYNEQFS.

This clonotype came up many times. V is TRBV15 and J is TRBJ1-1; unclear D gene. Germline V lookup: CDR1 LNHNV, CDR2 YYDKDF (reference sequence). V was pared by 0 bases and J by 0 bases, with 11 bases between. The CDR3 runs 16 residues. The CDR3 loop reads CATSRDPMAMNTEAFF. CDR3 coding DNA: TGTGCCACCAGCAGAGATCCGATGGCGATGAACACTGAAGCTTTCTTT. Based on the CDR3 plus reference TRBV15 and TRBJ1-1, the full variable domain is DAMVIQNPRYQVTQFGKPVTLSCSQTLNHNVMYWYQQKSSQAPKLLFHYYDKDFNNEADTPDNFQSRRPNTSFCFLDIRSPGLGDTAMYLCATSRDPMAMNTEAFFGQGTRLTVV.

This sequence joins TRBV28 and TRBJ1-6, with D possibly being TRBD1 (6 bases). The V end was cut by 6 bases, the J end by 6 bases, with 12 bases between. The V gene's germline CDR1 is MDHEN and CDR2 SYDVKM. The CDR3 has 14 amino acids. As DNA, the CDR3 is TGTGCCAGCAGGGACAGTACTATTAATTCACCCCTCCACTTT. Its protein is CASRDSTINSPLHF.

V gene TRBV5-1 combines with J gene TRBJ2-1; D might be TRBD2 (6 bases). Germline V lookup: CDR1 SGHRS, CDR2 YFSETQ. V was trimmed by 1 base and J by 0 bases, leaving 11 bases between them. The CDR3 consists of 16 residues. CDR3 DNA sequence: TGCGCCAGCAGCTTGTCTGCGGGACCCTCCTACAATGAGCAGTTCTTC. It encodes CASSLSAGPSYNEQFF.

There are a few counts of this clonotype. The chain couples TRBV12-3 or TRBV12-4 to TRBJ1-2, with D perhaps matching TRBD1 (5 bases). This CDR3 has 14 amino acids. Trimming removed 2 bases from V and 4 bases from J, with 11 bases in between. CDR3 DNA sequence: TGTGCCAGCAGTTTAATGGGCCAGGGCTATGGCTACACCTTC. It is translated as CASSLMGQGYGYTF.

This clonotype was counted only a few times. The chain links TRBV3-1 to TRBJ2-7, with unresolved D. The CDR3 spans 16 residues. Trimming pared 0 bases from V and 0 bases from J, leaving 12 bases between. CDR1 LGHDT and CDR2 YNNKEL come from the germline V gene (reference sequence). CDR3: CASSQDRARSSYEQYF. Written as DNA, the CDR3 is TGTGCCAGCAGCCAAGATCGGGCTAGGAGCTCCTACGAGCAGTACTTC.

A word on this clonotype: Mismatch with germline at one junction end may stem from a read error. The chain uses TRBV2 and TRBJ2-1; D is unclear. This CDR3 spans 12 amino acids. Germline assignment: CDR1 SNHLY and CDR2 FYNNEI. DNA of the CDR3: TGTGTCAGCAGACCACATGCCAATGAGCAGTTCTTC. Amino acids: CVSRPHANEQFF.

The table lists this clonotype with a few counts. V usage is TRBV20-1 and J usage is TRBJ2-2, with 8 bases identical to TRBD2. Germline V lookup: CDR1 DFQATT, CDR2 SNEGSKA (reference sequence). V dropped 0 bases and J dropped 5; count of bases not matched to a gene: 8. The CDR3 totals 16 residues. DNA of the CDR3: TGCAGTGCTAGAGATGCGGGCGGGAGGTATACCGGGGAGCTGTTTTTT. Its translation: CSARDAGGRYTGELFF.

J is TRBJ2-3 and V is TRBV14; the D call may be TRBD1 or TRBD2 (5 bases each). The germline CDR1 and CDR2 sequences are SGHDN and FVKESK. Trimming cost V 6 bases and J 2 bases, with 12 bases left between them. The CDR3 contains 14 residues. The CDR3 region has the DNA TGTGCCAGCAGTCCTCTGGGGGTCACAGATACGCAGTATTTT. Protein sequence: CASSPLGVTDTQYF.

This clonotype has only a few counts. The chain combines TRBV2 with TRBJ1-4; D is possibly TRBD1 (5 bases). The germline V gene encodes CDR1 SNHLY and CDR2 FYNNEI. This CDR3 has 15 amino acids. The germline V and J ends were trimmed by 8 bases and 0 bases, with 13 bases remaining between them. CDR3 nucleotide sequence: TGTGCCAGCGGTCGTCAGGGAACAACTAATGAAAAACTGTTTTTT. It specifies CASGRQGTTNEKLFF.

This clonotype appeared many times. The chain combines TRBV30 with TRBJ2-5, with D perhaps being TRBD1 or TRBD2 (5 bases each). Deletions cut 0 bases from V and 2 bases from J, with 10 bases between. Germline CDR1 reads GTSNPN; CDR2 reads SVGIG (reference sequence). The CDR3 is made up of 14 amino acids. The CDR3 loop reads CAWSVWDVQETQYF. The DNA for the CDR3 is TGTGCCTGGAGTGTGTGGGACGTACAAGAGACCCAGTACTTC.